The 5 T cell receptor beta chains below were found in one sample sequenced in a study of shared clonotypes between healthy human individuals. The assay was immunoSEQ multiplex PCR, and TCRdb's table has in-frame clones only and misses some. The data contain roughly 330,000 clones, around 72% of them singletons. Sequencing was carried out using memory CD4+ T cells sorted from blood. The subset is: CD45RA-negative fraction. Receptor source: a man younger than 45 in good health.

This clone was seen once. This chain joins TRBV28 and TRBJ2-7; D possibly corresponds to TRBD2 (6 bases). V was clipped by 2 bases and J by 2 bases, with 13 bases between them. The CDR3 is made up of 15 amino acids. Germline loops: CDR1 MDHEN, CDR2 SYDVKM. DNA of the CDR3: TGTGCCAGCAGTTTACGGCCTAGCGAGGCCTACGAGCAGTACTTC. Translated: CASSLRPSEAYEQYF.

The chain uses TRBV2 and TRBJ2-3; 7 nucleotides line up with TRBD2. Trimming at V came to 4 bases and at J to 2 bases, leaving 3 bases not matched to a gene. Germline loops: CDR1 SNHLY, CDR2 FYNNEI. The CDR3 totals 14 residues. CDR3 in amino acids: CASSAGLDTDTQYF. CDR3 DNA sequence: TGTGCCAGCAGTGCAGGACTAGACACAGATACGCAGTATTTT. Full variable domain (outside the CDR3, taken from reference TRBV2 and TRBJ2-3): EPEVTQTPSHQVTQMGQEVILRCVPISNHLYFYWYRQILGQKVEFLVSFYNNEISEKSEIFDDQFSVERPDGSNFTLKIRSTKLEDSAMYFCASSAGLDTDTQYFGPGTRLTVL.

The chain recombines TRBV6-6 with TRBJ1-3, with 9 nucleotides matching TRBD1. Germline-derived CDR1 and CDR2 are MNHNY and SVGAGI (reference sequence). The CDR3 length is 16 residues. Trimming cost V 0 bases and J 4 bases; bases outside gene matches: 4. The CDR3 spells CASSYSSGQGGNTIYF. The CDR3 coding sequence is TGTGCCAGCAGTTACTCGTCCGGACAGGGGGGAAACACCATATATTTT.

This chain joins TRBV7-4 and TRBJ2-7; a weak D match, TRBD2 (6 bases). This CDR3 has 14 amino acids. The V gene lost 5 bases and the J gene lost 3 bases, with 14 bases spanning the gap. Looked up from germline, CDR1 is SGHVT and CDR2 is SQSDAQ. CDR3 sequence: CASSTRTKLYEQYF. CDR3 bases: TGTGCCAGCAGCACTCGGACTAAGCTCTACGAGCAGTACTTC.

The chain combines TRBV2 with TRBJ2-2; 11 bases fit TRBD2. Germline values: CDR1 SNHLY, CDR2 FYNNEI. The V and J ends lost 7 bases and 5 bases, in that order; junction bases with no gene match: 3. The CDR3 runs 14 residues. The CDR3 loop is CASKLAGVTGELFF. CDR3 DNA: TGTGCCAGCAAACTAGCGGGAGTTACCGGGGAGCTGTTTTTT.